In this sample, the clone carrying this T cell receptor beta chain turned up many times. None of the patients had undergone any treatment ahead of thyroid surgery. The record originates from a study of metastatic and nonmetastatic thyroid tumors. Per the original data handling: Across clinicopathological groups, CDR3 differences served as the basis for building a distant-metastasis classifier for papillary thyroid cancer. Through MiXCR, TCRdb re-clonotyped the PCR reads. The V and J calls follow TCRdb's processing rather than the paper's. The top ten clones hold 7.5% to 10% of a sample with 35,000 to 45,000 clones, under 4% of them seen once. This clonotype was sampled from a female donor with papillary thyroid cancer or a benign thyroid nodule (not recorded which). Some clones in this sample may be carry-over from other donors' samples. Specimen: blood.

CDR3 nucleotide sequence: TGTGCCAGCAGCCAAGCAGATCAGAATGAGCAGTTCTTC. Protein sequence: CASSQADQNEQFF. The chain couples TRBV4-2 to TRBJ2-1; D not resolved. Germline CDR1 reads LGHNA; CDR2 reads YNFKEQ. This CDR3 has 13 amino acids. Trimming took off 1 base at V and 7 bases at J, with 8 bases between the two ends.